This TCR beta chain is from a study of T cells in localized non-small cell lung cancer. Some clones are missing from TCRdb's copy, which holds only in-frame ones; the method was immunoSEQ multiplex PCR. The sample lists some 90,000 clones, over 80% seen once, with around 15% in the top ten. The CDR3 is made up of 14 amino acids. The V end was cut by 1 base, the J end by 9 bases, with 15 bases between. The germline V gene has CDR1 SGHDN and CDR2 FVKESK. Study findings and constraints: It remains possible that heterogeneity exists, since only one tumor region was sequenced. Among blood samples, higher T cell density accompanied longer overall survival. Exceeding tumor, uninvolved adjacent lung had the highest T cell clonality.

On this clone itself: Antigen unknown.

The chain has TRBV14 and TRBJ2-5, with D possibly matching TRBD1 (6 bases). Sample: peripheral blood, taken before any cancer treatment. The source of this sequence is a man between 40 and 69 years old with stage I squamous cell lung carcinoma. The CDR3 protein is CASSQVGGPGAQYF. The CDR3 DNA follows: TGTGCCAGCAGCCAAGTTGGGGGCCCCGGGGCCCAGTACTTC. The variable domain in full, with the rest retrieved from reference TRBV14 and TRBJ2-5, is EAGVTQFPSHSVIEKGQTVTLRCDPISGHDNLYWYRRVMGKEIKFLLHFVKESKQDESGMPNNRFLAERTGGTYSTLKVQPAELEDSGVYFCASSQVGGPGAQYFGPGTRLLVL.